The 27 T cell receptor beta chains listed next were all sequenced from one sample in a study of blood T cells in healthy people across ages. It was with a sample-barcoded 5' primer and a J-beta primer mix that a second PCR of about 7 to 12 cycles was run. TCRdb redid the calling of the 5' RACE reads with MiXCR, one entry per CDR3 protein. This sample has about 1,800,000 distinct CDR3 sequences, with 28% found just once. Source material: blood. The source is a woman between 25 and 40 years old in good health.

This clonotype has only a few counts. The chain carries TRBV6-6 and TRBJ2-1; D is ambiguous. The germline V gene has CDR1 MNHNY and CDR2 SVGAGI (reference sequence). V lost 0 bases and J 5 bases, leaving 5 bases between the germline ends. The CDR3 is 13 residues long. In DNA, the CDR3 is TGTGCCAGCAGTTACTCGTTAGACAATGAGCAGTTCTTC. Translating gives CASSYSLDNEQFF.

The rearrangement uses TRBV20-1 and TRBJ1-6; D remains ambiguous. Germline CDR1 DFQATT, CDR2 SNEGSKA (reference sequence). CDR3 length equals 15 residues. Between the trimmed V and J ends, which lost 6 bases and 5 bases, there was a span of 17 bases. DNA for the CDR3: TGCAGTGCGCGACTGGAGGGAATTCATAATTCACCCCTCCACTTT. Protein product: CSARLEGIHNSPLHF.

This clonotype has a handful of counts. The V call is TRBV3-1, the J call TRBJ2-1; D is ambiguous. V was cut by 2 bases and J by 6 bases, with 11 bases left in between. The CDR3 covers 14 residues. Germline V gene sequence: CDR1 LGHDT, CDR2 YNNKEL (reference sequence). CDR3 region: CASSQLLSGNEQFF. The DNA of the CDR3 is TGTGCCAGCAGCCAACTTCTTAGTGGCAATGAGCAGTTCTTC.

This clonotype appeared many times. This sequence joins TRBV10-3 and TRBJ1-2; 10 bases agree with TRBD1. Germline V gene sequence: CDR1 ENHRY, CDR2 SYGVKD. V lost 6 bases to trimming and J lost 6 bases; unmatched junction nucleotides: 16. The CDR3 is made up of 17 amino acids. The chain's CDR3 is CAIRPDRGRLVGDGYTF. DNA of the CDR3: TGTGCCATCAGACCCGACAGGGGGCGGCTAGTTGGCGATGGCTACACCTTC.

CDR3 protein: CSVRTGGIYEPYF. As DNA, the CDR3 is TGCAGCGTTAGGACAGGGGGTATCTACGAGCCATACTTC. The chain employs TRBV29-1 and TRBJ2-7; TRBD1 matches 10 bases. After removal of 5 bases from V and 13 bases from J, the junction contained 14 bases not matched to a gene. Per germline, CDR1 SQVTM and CDR2 ANQGSEA. The length of the CDR3 is 13 residues.

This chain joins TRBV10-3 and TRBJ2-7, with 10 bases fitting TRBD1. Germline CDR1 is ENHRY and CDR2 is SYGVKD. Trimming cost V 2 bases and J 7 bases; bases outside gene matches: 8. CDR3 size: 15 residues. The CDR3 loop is CAISERLGQGGEQYF. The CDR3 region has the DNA TGTGCCATCAGTGAGCGTCTAGGACAGGGGGGTGAGCAGTACTTC.

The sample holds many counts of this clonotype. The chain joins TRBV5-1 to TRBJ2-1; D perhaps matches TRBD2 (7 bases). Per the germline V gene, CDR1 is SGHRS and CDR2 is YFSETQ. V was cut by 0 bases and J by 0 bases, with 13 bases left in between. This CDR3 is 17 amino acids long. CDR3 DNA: TGCGCCAGCAGCTTGGTTGGTGGGGGGGCCTCCTACAATGAGCAGTTCTTC. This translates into CASSLVGGGASYNEQFF. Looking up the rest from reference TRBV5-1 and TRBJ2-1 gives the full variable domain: KAGVTQTPRYLIKTRGQQVTLSCSPISGHRSVSWYQQTPGQGLQFLFEYFSETQRNKGNFPGRFSGRQFSNSRSEMNVSTLELGDSALYLCASSLVGGGASYNEQFFGPGTRLTVL.

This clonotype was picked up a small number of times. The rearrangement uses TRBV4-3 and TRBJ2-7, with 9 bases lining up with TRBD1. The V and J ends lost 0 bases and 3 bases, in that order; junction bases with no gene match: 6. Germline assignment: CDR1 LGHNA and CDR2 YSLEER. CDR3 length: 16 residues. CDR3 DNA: TGCGCCAGCAGCCAAGAAACCGGGACAGGGTTCTACGAGCAGTACTTC. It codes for CASSQETGTGFYEQYF.

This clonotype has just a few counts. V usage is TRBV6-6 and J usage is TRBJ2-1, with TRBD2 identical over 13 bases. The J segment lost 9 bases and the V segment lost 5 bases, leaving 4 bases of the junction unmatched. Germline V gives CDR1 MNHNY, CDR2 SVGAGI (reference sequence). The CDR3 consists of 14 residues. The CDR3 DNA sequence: TGTGCCAGCAGTCCTACTAGCGGGGGGGGTGAGCAGTTCTTC. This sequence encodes CASSPTSGGGEQFF.

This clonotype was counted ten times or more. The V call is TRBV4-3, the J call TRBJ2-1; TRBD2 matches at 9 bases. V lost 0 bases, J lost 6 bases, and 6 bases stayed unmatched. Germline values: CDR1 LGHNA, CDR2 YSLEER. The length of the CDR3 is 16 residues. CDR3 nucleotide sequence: TGCGCCAGCAGCCAAGAGTCAGCGGGAGGCACCAATGAGCAGTTCTTC. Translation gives CASSQESAGGTNEQFF.

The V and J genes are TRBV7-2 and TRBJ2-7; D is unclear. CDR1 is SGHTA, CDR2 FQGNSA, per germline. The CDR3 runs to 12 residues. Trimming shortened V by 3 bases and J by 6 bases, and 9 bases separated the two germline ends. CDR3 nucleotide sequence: TGTGCCAGCAGCTTTCAGCCTCTCGAGCAGTACTTC. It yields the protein CASSFQPLEQYF.

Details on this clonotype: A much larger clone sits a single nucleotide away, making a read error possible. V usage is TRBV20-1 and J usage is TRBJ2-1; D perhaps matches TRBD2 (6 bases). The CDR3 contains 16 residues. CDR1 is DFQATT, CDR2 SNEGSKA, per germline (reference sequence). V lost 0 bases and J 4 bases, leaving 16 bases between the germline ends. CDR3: CSARDSDCSGYNEQFF. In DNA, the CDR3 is TGCAGTGCTAGAGATAGCGATTGTAGCGGTTACAATGAGCAGTTCTTC.

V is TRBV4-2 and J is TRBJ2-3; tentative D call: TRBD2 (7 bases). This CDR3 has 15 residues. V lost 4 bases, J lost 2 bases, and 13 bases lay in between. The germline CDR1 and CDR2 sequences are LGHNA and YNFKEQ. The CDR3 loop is CASSPLGGATDTQYF. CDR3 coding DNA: TGTGCCAGCAGCCCTTTGGGGGGGGCCACAGATACGCAGTATTTT.

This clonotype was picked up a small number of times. The CDR3 nucleotides are TGTGCCAGCAGATTCACAGGAGTTAACTATGGCTACACCTTC. Translation gives CASRFTGVNYGYTF. This chain joins TRBV2 and TRBJ1-2; D is perhaps TRBD1 (5 bases). CDR1 is SNHLY and CDR2 is FYNNEI in the germline V gene. The CDR3 loop spans 14 amino acids. V shed 6 bases and J shed 1 base, with 12 bases lying between them.

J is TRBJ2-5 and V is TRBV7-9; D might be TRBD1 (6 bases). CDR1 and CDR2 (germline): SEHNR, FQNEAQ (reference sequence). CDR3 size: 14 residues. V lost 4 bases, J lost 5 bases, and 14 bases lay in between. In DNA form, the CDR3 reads TGTGCCAGCAGCTCTCTAGGGGGAATTGAGACCCAGTACTTC. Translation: CASSSLGGIETQYF. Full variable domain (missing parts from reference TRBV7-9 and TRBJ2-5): DTGVSQNPRHKITKRGQNVTFRCDPISEHNRLYWYRQTLGQGPEFLTYFQNEAQLEKSRLLSDRFSAERPKGSFSTLEIQRTEQGDSAMYLCASSSLGGIETQYFGPGTRLLVL.

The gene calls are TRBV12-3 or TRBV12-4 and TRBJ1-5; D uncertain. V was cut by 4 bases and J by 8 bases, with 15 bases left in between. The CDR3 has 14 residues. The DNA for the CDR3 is TGTGCCAGCAGTTCCGGAGCTGGGCATGAGCCCCAGCATTTT. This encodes CASSSGAGHEPQHF.

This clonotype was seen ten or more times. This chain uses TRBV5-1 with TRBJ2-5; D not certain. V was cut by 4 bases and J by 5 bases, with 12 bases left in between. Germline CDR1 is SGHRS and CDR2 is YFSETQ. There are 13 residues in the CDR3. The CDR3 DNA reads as TGCGCCAGCAGCACCACTATAAGGGAGACCCAGTACTTC. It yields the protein CASSTTIRETQYF.

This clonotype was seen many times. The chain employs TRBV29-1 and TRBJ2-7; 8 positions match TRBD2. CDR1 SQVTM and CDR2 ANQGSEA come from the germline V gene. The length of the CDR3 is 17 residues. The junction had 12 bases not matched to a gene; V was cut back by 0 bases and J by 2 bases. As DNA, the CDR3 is TGCAGCGTTGAAGACTCTTCAGGACTAGCCCAAGCCTACGAGCAGTACTTC. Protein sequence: CSVEDSSGLAQAYEQYF.

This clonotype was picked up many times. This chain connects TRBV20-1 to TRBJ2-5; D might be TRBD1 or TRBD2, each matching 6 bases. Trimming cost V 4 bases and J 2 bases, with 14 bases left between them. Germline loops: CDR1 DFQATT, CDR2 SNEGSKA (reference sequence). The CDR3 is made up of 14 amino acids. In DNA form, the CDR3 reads TGCAGTGCTACCGACAGAGGGGGGCAAGAGACCCAGTACTTC. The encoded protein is CSATDRGGQETQYF.

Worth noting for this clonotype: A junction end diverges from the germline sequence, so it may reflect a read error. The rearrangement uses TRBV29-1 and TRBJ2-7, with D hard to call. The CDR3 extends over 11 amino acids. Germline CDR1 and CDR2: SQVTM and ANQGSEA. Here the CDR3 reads CSVGESYGQYF. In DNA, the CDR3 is TGCAGCGTAGGAGAGTCCTACGGGCAGTACTTC.

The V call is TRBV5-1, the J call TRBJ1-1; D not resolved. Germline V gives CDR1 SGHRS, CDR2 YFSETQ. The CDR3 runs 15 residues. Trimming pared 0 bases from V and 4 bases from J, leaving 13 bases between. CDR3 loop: CASSLEGGEGTEAFF. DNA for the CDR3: TGCGCCAGCAGCTTGGAGGGTGGAGAGGGCACTGAAGCTTTCTTT.

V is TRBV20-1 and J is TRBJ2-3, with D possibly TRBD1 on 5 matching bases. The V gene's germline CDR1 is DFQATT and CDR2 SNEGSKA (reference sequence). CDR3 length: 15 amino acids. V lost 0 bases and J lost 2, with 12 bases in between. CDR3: CSAREGPEVTDTQYF. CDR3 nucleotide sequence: TGCAGTGCTAGAGAGGGGCCCGAAGTCACAGATACGCAGTATTTT.

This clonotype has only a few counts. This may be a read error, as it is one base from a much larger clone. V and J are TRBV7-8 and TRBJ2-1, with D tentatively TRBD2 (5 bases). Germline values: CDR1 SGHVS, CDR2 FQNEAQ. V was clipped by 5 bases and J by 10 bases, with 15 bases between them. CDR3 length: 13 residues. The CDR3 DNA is TGTGCCAGCAGCCAGGACGGGGTAGGCGAGCAGTTCTTC. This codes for CASSQDGVGEQFF.

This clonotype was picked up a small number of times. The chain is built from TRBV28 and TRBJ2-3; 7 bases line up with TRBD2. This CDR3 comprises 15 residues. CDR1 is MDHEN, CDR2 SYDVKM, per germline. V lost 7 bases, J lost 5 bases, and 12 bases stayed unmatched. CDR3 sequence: CASTGGGGIRDTQYF. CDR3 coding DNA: TGTGCCAGCACTGGAGGCGGGGGTATTAGAGATACGCAGTATTTT.

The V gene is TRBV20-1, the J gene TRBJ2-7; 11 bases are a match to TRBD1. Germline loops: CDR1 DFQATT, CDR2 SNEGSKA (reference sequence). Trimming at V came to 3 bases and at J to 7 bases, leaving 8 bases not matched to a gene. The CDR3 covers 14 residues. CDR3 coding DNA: TGCAGTGCTAGCAGGACAGGGGGCACGGGAGAGCAGTACTTC. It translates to CSASRTGGTGEQYF.

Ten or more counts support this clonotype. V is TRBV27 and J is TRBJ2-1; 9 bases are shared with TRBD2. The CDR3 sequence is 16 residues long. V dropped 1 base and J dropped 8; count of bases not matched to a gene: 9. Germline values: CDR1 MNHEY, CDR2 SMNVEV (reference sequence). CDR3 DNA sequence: TGTGCCAGCAGTTTATATGGACTAGCGAGGGGGGATGAGCAGTTCTTC. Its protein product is CASSLYGLARGDEQFF.

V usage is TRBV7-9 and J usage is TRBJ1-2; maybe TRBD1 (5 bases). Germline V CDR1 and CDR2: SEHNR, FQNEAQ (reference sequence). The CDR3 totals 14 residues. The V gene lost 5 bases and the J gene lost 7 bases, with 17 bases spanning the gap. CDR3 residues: CASSVTGTAIGYTF. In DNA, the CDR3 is TGTGCCAGCAGCGTAACCGGGACCGCTATTGGCTACACCTTC.